This T cell receptor beta chain is drawn from a study of blood T cell repertoires in COVID-19. Sequencing used immunoSEQ multiplex PCR; TCRdb keeps in-frame clones, though not all of them. This table holds about 330,000 clones, roughly 90% found once. This CDR3 is 15 amino acids long. Germline values: CDR1 MNHEY, CDR2 SMNVEV (reference sequence). V shed 3 bases, J shed 5 bases, and the junction held 6 bases outside the gene matches. The V and J genes are TRBV27 and TRBJ2-1; 8 bases are a match to TRBD1. The TCR was taken from a woman aged 50 to 65 with active or convalescent COVID-19. Sequenced input: peripheral blood. CDR3 DNA: TGTGCCAGCAGTTTTCAGGGGGCGATCGACAATGAGCAGTTCTTC. This sequence encodes CASSFQGAIDNEQFF.